Reported below is one T cell receptor beta chain. Its antigen is not known. The data are from a study of shared clonotypes between healthy human individuals. Study-wide results and limits: What limited the represented genetic and exposure-history diversity was the small number of donors.

Division of CD4+ cells produced a CD45RA+ naive subset and a CD45RA-negative memory subset. Method: immunoSEQ multiplex PCR; TCRdb's copy keeps in-frame clones and lacks some. This sample has about 2.3 million clones, with approximately 90% found just once. The material sequenced was naive CD4+ T cells from PBMCs. As for subset: CD45RA+ positively selected. The receptor's source is a man in his late teens or twenties in good health. Some clones in this sample may be carry-over from other donors' samples.

CDR3 residues: CASSLGQDLNTEAFF. The DNA for the CDR3 is TGCGCCAGCAGCCTAGGACAGGATTTGAACACTGAAGCTTTCTTT. The genes are TRBV5-1 and TRBJ1-1; 7 bases map to TRBD1. CDR1 and CDR2 (germline): SGHRS, YFSETQ. J lost 0 bases, V lost 4 bases, and 6 bases had no gene match. The CDR3 covers 15 residues. The full variable domain, in which reference TRBV5-1 and TRBJ1-1 provide the parts outside the CDR3, is KAGVTQTPRYLIKTRGQQVTLSCSPISGHRSVSWYQQTPGQGLQFLFEYFSETQRNKGNFPGRFSGRQFSNSRSEMNVSTLELGDSALYLCASSLGQDLNTEAFFGQGTRLTVV.